The present entry profiles one TCR beta chain with its context. The sample comes from a study of blood T cell repertoires in COVID-19. Generated by immunoSEQ multiplex PCR, the TCRdb table keeps only in-frame clones and is missing some. The sample has 74,000 or so clones; 80% to 90% are singletons. Germline CDR1 reads MNHEY; CDR2 reads SVGEGT. This CDR3 has 13 amino acids. The germline V and J ends were trimmed by 5 bases and 5 bases, with 10 bases remaining between them. The sequencing input was peripheral blood. The clonotype originates from a man aged 50-60 years with acute or convalescent COVID-19. The chain couples TRBV6-2 or TRBV6-3 to TRBJ1-5; D gene uncertain. The CDR3 spells CASSLRMYQPQHF. DNA for the CDR3: TGTGCCAGCAGTCTGAGGATGTATCAGCCCCAGCATTTT.